This record concerns one T cell receptor (beta chain) sequence. Its antigen is as yet unknown. At one end the junction does not follow the germline gene, possibly because of a read error. This specimen belongs to a study of blood T cells in healthy people across ages. The CDR3 covers 13 residues. Germline assignment: CDR1 MNHGY and CDR2 SVAAGI. General study findings and limits: Unknown CMV status may confound age-related changes in expanded clones.

Sample-barcoded 5' priming and a J-beta primer mix drove a second PCR of about 7 to 12 cycles. One entry per CDR3 protein results from TCRdb running MiXCR on the 5' RACE reads. The sample has about 400,000 distinct CDR3 sequences, more than 45% seen once. This receptor was taken from a man in his sixties in good health. The sequenced sample was blood. The V and J genes are TRBV6-9 and TRBJ2-1, with TRBD2 matching over 8 bases. CDR3 nucleotide sequence: TGTGCCAGTAGTTCATATCCAGCGGGAGTTGGGTTCTTC. Amino acid sequence: CASSSYPAGVGFF.